The 18 T cell receptor beta chains below all came from one sample that was sequenced in a study of blood T cell repertoires in COVID-19. TCRdb's table, derived via immunoSEQ multiplex PCR, lists solely in-frame clones and lacks some. The sample carries 230,000 or so clones, about 87% recorded once. The sample was PBMCs or T cells enriched from blood (not recorded which). All receptors come from a woman between 40 and 55 years old with acute COVID-19.

This clone has a handful of counts. This sequence joins TRBV19 and TRBJ2-2; 8 nucleotides align to TRBD1. Germline CDR1 is LNHDA and CDR2 is SQIVND (reference sequence). This CDR3 has 17 amino acids. J was trimmed by 0 bases and V by 6 bases; bases with no gene match: 9. CDR3 in DNA: TGTGCCAGTAGAGATTACGCGGGACAGGCGAACACCGGGGAGCTGTTTTTT. Translating gives CASRDYAGQANTGELFF.

The gene calls are TRBV11-3 and TRBJ2-5, with 8 nucleotides matching TRBD1. Looked up from germline, CDR1 is SGHNT and CDR2 is YENEEA. The CDR3 spans 16 residues. V lost 1 base and J lost 1; bases outside the gene matches: 5. CDR3 residues: CASSLGDRPIQETQYF. The DNA of the CDR3 is TGTGCCAGCAGCTTAGGGGACAGGCCTATCCAAGAGACCCAGTACTTC.

This chain connects TRBV30 to TRBJ1-6; D remains unclear. The CDR3 is 14 residues long. Per germline, CDR1 GTSNPN and CDR2 SVGIG (reference sequence). Trimming shortened V by 4 bases and J by 1 base, and 8 bases separated the two germline ends. CDR3 sequence: CAWMRVSYNSPLHF. CDR3 coding DNA: TGTGCCTGGATGAGGGTTTCCTATAATTCACCCCTCCACTTT.

The CDR3 nucleotides read TGTGCCAGCAGCCCGTCGCTGGAGCATTTCCGCTACACCTTC. It yields the protein CASSPSLEHFRYTF. The genes are TRBV9 and TRBJ1-2; D is uncertain. Looked up from germline, CDR1 is SGDLS and CDR2 is YYNGEE. The CDR3 contains 14 residues. The V end was cut by 4 bases, the J end by 9 bases, with 19 bases between. The full variable domain, completed using reference TRBV9 and TRBJ1-2, is DSGVTQTPKHLITATGQRVTLRCSPRSGDLSVYWYQQSLDQGLQFLIQYYNGEERAKGNILERFSAQQFPDLHSELNLSSLELGDSALYFCASSPSLEHFRYTFGSGTRLTVV.

A single count supports this clone. The V gene is TRBV7-2, the J gene TRBJ1-2; 7 nucleotides align to TRBD1. The V segment lost 5 bases and the J segment 7 bases; nucleotides outside the gene matches: 10. Germline V gene lookup returns CDR1 SGHTA and CDR2 FQGNSA. This CDR3 comprises 14 residues. DNA of the CDR3: TGTGCCAGCAGCCCGAGCCGGGACAGAGGTGGCTACACCTTC. Translating it yields CASSPSRDRGGYTF.

The rearrangement uses TRBV15 and TRBJ1-2; the D gene is possibly TRBD1 (6 bases). The germline V gene has CDR1 LNHNV and CDR2 YYDKDF (reference sequence). CDR3 length: 14 residues. The V end lost 0 bases, the J end lost 6 bases, and 11 bases lay between the germline ends. DNA of the CDR3: TGTGCCACCAGCAGAGATCAGGGGATAGATGGCTACACCTTC. This encodes CATSRDQGIDGYTF.

The gene calls are TRBV7-2 and TRBJ1-2; TRBD1 might be the D (5 bases). There are 16 residues in the CDR3. The germline V gene encodes CDR1 SGHTA and CDR2 FQGNSA. Trimming removed 1 base at V and 8 bases at J, with 20 bases between. CDR3 in DNA: TGTGCCAGCAGCTTAGAATTGGGAGGAGGGGCGTCCGGCTACACCTTC. As protein: CASSLELGGGASGYTF.

The V call is TRBV11-2, the J call TRBJ1-2; 7 nucleotides line up with TRBD1. The germline V gene encodes CDR1 SGHAT and CDR2 FQNNGV. The CDR3 spans 14 residues. With V trimmed by 1 base and J by 4 bases, 3 bases remained unmatched. CDR3 sequence reads: CASSLAGTVYGYTF. The CDR3 coding sequence is TGTGCCAGCAGCTTAGCCGGGACAGTCTATGGCTACACCTTC.

This clone was recorded only once. This rearrangement joins TRBV2 to TRBJ2-1; TRBD2 is a possible D gene (6 bases). Germline values: CDR1 SNHLY, CDR2 FYNNEI. This CDR3 spans 13 amino acids. The V end was cut by 11 bases, the J end by 7 bases, with 18 bases between. The CDR3 sequence is CAAEVADGNEQFF. The CDR3 bases are TGTGCCGCGGAGGTAGCGGATGGGAATGAGCAGTTCTTC.

DNA for the CDR3: TGTGCCATCAGTCGAACGGGGGACACTGAAGCTTTCTTT. Its protein product is CAISRTGDTEAFF. This chain joins TRBV10-3 and TRBJ1-1; D may be TRBD1 (5 bases). The CDR3 consists of 13 residues. The germline gives CDR1 ENHRY, CDR2 SYGVKD. Trimming removed 5 bases at V and 3 bases at J, with 10 bases between.

V usage is TRBV4-3 and J usage is TRBJ2-1, with 9 bases that match TRBD2. Unmatched junction bases numbered 5, after V lost 3 bases and J lost 8 bases. The length of the CDR3 is 14 residues. Germline lookup yields CDR1 LGHNA and CDR2 YSLEER. CDR3 region: CASSHSGGQYEQFF. CDR3 DNA sequence: TGCGCCAGCAGCCACAGCGGGGGGCAATATGAGCAGTTCTTC.

This rearrangement joins TRBV11-2 to TRBJ1-2, with TRBD1 matching over 9 bases. This CDR3 comprises 15 residues. V was pared by 5 bases and J by 4 bases, with 8 bases of the junction left unmatched. Germline V gene sequence: CDR1 SGHAT, CDR2 FQNNGV. The CDR3 DNA sequence: TGTGCCAGCAGCACGGGGACAGGGAAGGCCTATGGCTACACCTTC. Amino acids: CASSTGTGKAYGYTF.

V is TRBV6-1 and J is TRBJ2-1, with no clear D. Deletions cut 2 bases from V and 9 bases from J, with 14 bases between. This CDR3 comprises 14 residues. Germline CDR1 is MNHNS and CDR2 is SASEGT. In nucleotides, the CDR3 is TGTGCCAGCAGTGAAACCCGAACGCGGATTGAGCAGTTCTTC. It is translated as CASSETRTRIEQFF.

The CDR3 reads CASRKTGLTGELFF. The CDR3 DNA is TGTGCCAGCCGAAAGACAGGATTAACCGGGGAGCTGTTTTTT. This rearrangement joins TRBV7-9 to TRBJ2-2, with D possibly being TRBD1 (6 bases). Germline V gene sequence: CDR1 SEHNR, CDR2 FQNEAQ (reference sequence). This CDR3 region has 14 residues. Trimming removed 8 bases at V and 5 bases at J, with 15 bases between. Together with reference TRBV7-9 and TRBJ2-2, the CDR3 gives the full variable domain: DTGVSQNPRHKITKRGQNVTFRCDPISEHNRLYWYRQTLGQGPEFLTYFQNEAQLEKSRLLSDRFSAERPKGSFSTLEIQRTEQGDSAMYLCASRKTGLTGELFFGEGSRLTVL.

This chain uses TRBV2 with TRBJ1-5; 10 bases align to TRBD1. From germline, CDR1 is SNHLY and CDR2 FYNNEI. J gave up 1 base and V 4 bases, and 4 bases lay outside the gene matches. The CDR3 sequence is 16 residues long. CDR3 loop: CASSAWTGGSNQPQHF. The DNA of the CDR3 is TGTGCCAGCAGTGCCTGGACAGGGGGGAGCAATCAGCCCCAGCATTTT.

V gene TRBV30 combines with J gene TRBJ2-1, with 7 nucleotides matching TRBD2. The V and J ends lost 7 bases and 0 bases, in that order; junction bases with no gene match: 9. Germline V CDR1 and CDR2: GTSNPN, SVGIG (reference sequence). The CDR3 runs 15 residues. The CDR3 region is CALTTSLYSYNEQFF. The CDR3, as DNA: TGTGCCTTGACGACTAGCCTTTACTCCTACAATGAGCAGTTCTTC.

The V call is TRBV5-1, the J call TRBJ1-1; tentatively, D is TRBD1 (6 bases). The V end lost 0 bases, the J end lost 3 bases, and 15 bases lay between the germline ends. The CDR3 extends over 16 amino acids. Germline loops: CDR1 SGHRS, CDR2 YFSETQ. Here the CDR3 DNA reads TGCGCCAGCAGCTTGGGGGGCAGGGCAGGGGACACTGAAGCTTTCTTT. Translating gives CASSLGGRAGDTEAFF.

The CDR3 loop is CASSSTGTSGNTIYF. CDR3 nucleotide sequence: TGTGCCAGCAGCAGCACAGGGACCTCTGGAAACACCATATATTTT. The rearrangement uses TRBV7-2 and TRBJ1-3, with a possible D match to TRBD1 (6 bases). Germline CDR1 and CDR2: SGHTA and FQGNSA. This CDR3 is built from 15 residues. V was shortened by 5 bases and J by 0 bases, with 11 bases between the two germline ends.